Below, 21 T cell receptor beta chains from the same sample are listed, as sequenced in a study of post-analysis software for immune sequencing data. Findings of the study overall: Patients carried roughly five TRBV segments more frequently than controls did, and TRBV5-6, TRBV5-1 and TRBV20-1 were among them.

No antigen is known for these receptors. Sequencing libraries made from TCR beta cDNA carried unique molecular identifiers. TCRdb reprocessed the PCR reads via MiXCR and lists one record per CDR3 protein. Here the sample spans a few hundred thousand distinct CDR3 sequences, under 40% being singletons. The sample consisted of blood. All receptors come from a girl aged 2 to 17 with multiple sclerosis.

J is TRBJ1-2 and V is TRBV5-6; 7 bases are shared with TRBD1. J lost 0 bases, V lost 5 bases, and 7 bases had no gene match. Germline lookup yields CDR1 SGHDT and CDR2 YYEEEE. The CDR3 loop spans 15 amino acids. CDR3 DNA: TGTGCCAGCAGGCCGCGGACAGGACCTAACTATGGCTACACCTTC. Translated, it gives CASRPRTGPNYGYTF.

The chain carries TRBV5-6 and TRBJ2-1; TRBD1 matches at 7 bases. The CDR3 covers 16 residues. The germline V gene encodes CDR1 SGHDT and CDR2 YYEEEE. J was trimmed by 4 bases and V by 0 bases; bases with no gene match: 7. The CDR3 nucleotides read TGTGCCAGCAGCTTGGAGCAGGGGGTGAGGTACAATGAGCAGTTCTTC. It yields the protein CASSLEQGVRYNEQFF.

V usage is TRBV20-1 and J usage is TRBJ2-1, with 9 nucleotides matching TRBD2. V was clipped by 0 bases and J by 7 bases; unmatched bases: 7. This CDR3 spans 15 amino acids. Germline V gives CDR1 DFQATT, CDR2 SNEGSKA (reference sequence). CDR3 residues: CSARDVAGDSNEQFF. As DNA, the CDR3 is TGCAGTGCTAGAGATGTAGCGGGGGACAGTAATGAGCAGTTCTTC.

This clonotype was found a few times. The rearrangement links TRBV3-1 to TRBJ2-5; 11 bases match TRBD2. Trimming removed 4 bases from V and 4 bases from J; junction bases left unmatched: 11. The CDR3 is 17 residues long. Germline V lookup: CDR1 LGHDT, CDR2 YNNKEL (reference sequence). The CDR3 spells CASSPPRLAGFRETQYF. In nucleotides, the CDR3 is TGTGCCAGCAGCCCCCCGAGACTAGCGGGATTTCGAGAGACCCAGTACTTC.

The chain joins TRBV3-1 to TRBJ2-7; 7 positions match TRBD2. After removal of 1 base from V and 9 bases from J, the junction contained 12 bases not matched to a gene. The CDR3 length is 15 residues. The germline V gene has CDR1 LGHDT and CDR2 YNNKEL (reference sequence). The CDR3 region is CASSQVGSGEGRQYF. The CDR3 region has the DNA TGTGCCAGCAGCCAAGTTGGCAGCGGGGAGGGGAGGCAGTACTTC.

This rearrangement joins TRBV7-6 to TRBJ1-6; 10 bases fit TRBD1. The CDR3 consists of 15 residues. Trimming at V came to 5 bases and at J to 11 bases, leaving 9 bases not matched to a gene. Germline lookup yields CDR1 SGHVS and CDR2 FNYEAQ. The chain's CDR3 is CASSPRTGGLPPLHF. The CDR3 DNA sequence: TGTGCCAGCAGCCCTCGGACAGGGGGATTACCACCCCTCCACTTT.

The rearrangement links TRBV12-3 or TRBV12-4 to TRBJ2-1; 11 positions match TRBD2. Losses at the gene ends were 9 bases for V and 8 bases for J; bases not matched to a gene: 6. The CDR3 totals 13 residues. CDR3 DNA sequence: TGTGCCAGTCGGACTAGCGGGTCGGATGAGCAGTTCTTC. Protein sequence: CASRTSGSDEQFF.

This clonotype was detected a few times. The rearrangement uses TRBV7-9 and TRBJ1-2; D is uncertain. Germline loops: CDR1 SEHNR, CDR2 FQNEAQ (reference sequence). The V gene lost 5 bases and the J gene lost 7 bases, with 11 bases spanning the gap. CDR3 length: 12 residues. The CDR3 DNA follows: TGTGCCAGCAGCCAGCCCAGAGTTGGCTACACCTTC. Residues: CASSQPRVGYTF.

The rearrangement uses TRBV7-2 and TRBJ2-5; 9 bases are shared with TRBD2. Per the germline V gene, CDR1 is SGHTA and CDR2 is FQGNSA. J lost 4 bases, V lost 7 bases, and 13 bases had no gene match. The CDR3 totals 16 residues. The CDR3 bases are TGTGCCAGCACCGGGGCGGGACTAGCAATTACAGAGACCCAGTACTTC. This sequence encodes CASTGAGLAITETQYF.

About this clonotype itself: A junction boundary mismatches the germline segment, possibly from a read error. CDR3 coding DNA: TGCGCCAGCAGCTTGGAGGGCCTGCATAATTCACCCCCCCACTTT. Its protein product is CASSLEGLHNSPPHF. The J gene is TRBJ1-6, the V gene TRBV5-1, with unresolved D. CDR1 SGHRS and CDR2 YFSETQ come from the germline V gene. CDR3 size: 15 residues.

The chain has TRBV5-1 and TRBJ2-3; tentatively, D is TRBD1 or TRBD2 (6 bases each). Germline V lookup: CDR1 SGHRS, CDR2 YFSETQ. The CDR3 totals 16 residues. V was pared by 0 bases and J by 2 bases, with 13 bases between. CDR3 in amino acids: CASSLEGGLVTDTQYF. CDR3 sequence (DNA): TGCGCCAGCAGCTTGGAGGGGGGCCTTGTCACAGATACGCAGTATTTT.

This clonotype was counted only a few times. The V call is TRBV20-1, the J call TRBJ2-3; perhaps TRBD1 as D (6 bases). Germline CDR1 and CDR2: DFQATT and SNEGSKA (reference sequence). There are 14 residues in the CDR3. V lost 6 bases to trimming and J lost 0 bases, with 13 bases between them. CDR3 DNA: TGCAGTGCCCTTGGGGACACTAGCACAGATACGCAGTATTTT. It is translated as CSALGDTSTDTQYF.

This clonotype was seen at least ten times. The genes are TRBV20-1 and TRBJ2-3; 7 bases align to TRBD1. Germline loops: CDR1 DFQATT, CDR2 SNEGSKA (reference sequence). The CDR3 has 15 residues. Trimming took 5 bases from V and 5 from J; bases not matched to a gene: 13. The CDR3 DNA reads TGCAGTGCTCCCTTAACAGGGGATTTTGAAGATACGCAGTATTTT. Protein: CSAPLTGDFEDTQYF.

This clonotype was observed a handful of times. This chain uses TRBV10-3 with TRBJ2-1; D may be TRBD2 (5 bases). The ends were cut back, 5 bases at V and 10 bases at J, with 15 bases in the middle. CDR1 is ENHRY and CDR2 is SYGVKD in the germline V gene. CDR3 length equals 13 residues. CDR3 nucleotides: TGTGCCATCAGTACGACGGAGGCGGACGAGCAGTTCTTC. Translation: CAISTTEADEQFF.

This clonotype appeared a few times. In DNA form, the CDR3 reads TGTGCCAGCAGCTCCCGGGAGAGCCCCTACAATGAGCAGTTCTTC. Residues: CASSSRESPYNEQFF. The V call is TRBV13, the J call TRBJ2-1, with a tentative D call TRBD2 (6 bases). CDR1 is PRHDT, CDR2 FYEKMQ, per germline (reference sequence). V was cut by 4 bases and J by 2 bases, with 12 bases left in between. This CDR3 has 15 residues.

The chain is built from TRBV6-6 and TRBJ1-4; 9 bases line up with TRBD1. J lost 7 bases, V lost 8 bases, and 14 bases had no gene match. Germline CDR1 is MNHNY and CDR2 is SVGAGI (reference sequence). The CDR3 runs to 16 residues. The CDR3 reads CASHRGNRGRPEKLFF. In DNA form, the CDR3 reads TGTGCCAGCCACAGGGGGAACAGGGGGCGGCCTGAAAAACTGTTTTTT.

The rearrangement links TRBV20-1 to TRBJ2-1; no firm D call. V was cut by 0 bases and J by 4 bases, with 13 bases left in between. The length of the CDR3 is 15 residues. CDR1 and CDR2 from the germline V gene are DFQATT and SNEGSKA (reference sequence). The CDR3 loop is CSARDLTAIYNEQFF. CDR3 DNA: TGCAGTGCTAGAGATCTAACGGCGATTTACAATGAGCAGTTCTTC.

Only a few counts were recorded for this clonotype. The V gene is TRBV5-1, the J gene TRBJ2-7; 8 bases are shared with TRBD1. The CDR3 loop spans 17 amino acids. The J segment lost 3 bases and the V segment lost 2 bases, leaving 13 bases of the junction unmatched. CDR1 SGHRS and CDR2 YFSETQ come from the germline V gene. CDR3 sequence: CASSFGTRTGFDYEQYF. The CDR3 coding sequence is TGCGCCAGCAGCTTCGGGACCAGGACAGGGTTTGACTACGAGCAGTACTTC. The full variable domain, its missing parts supplied by reference TRBV5-1 and TRBJ2-7, is KAGVTQTPRYLIKTRGQQVTLSCSPISGHRSVSWYQQTPGQGLQFLFEYFSETQRNKGNFPGRFSGRQFSNSRSEMNVSTLELGDSALYLCASSFGTRTGFDYEQYFGPGTRLTVT.

This chain connects TRBV7-9 to TRBJ2-4; 9 positions match TRBD1. The J call could be wrong; TRBJ2-7 is a better fit for the DNA end. This CDR3 has 13 residues. CDR1 is SEHNR, CDR2 FQNEAQ, per germline (reference sequence). CDR3 sequence: CVSHGTGFDEQYF. DNA for the CDR3: TGTGTCAGTCACGGGACAGGGTTCGACGAGCAGTACTTC.

This clonotype was picked up a small number of times. V is TRBV5-1 and J is TRBJ2-2; unclear D gene. Germline V gene lookup returns CDR1 SGHRS and CDR2 YFSETQ. Trimming removed 3 bases at V and 6 bases at J, with 6 bases between. CDR3 size: 12 residues. The CDR3 coding sequence is TGCGCCAGCAGCTCAGGTGCCGGGGAGCTGTTTTTT. This codes for CASSSGAGELFF.

This sequence joins TRBV25-1 and TRBJ1-2, with D possibly matching TRBD1 (5 bases). The CDR3 runs 14 residues. V lost 0 bases, J lost 2 bases, and 7 bases lay in between. Germline V gene data show CDR1 as MGHDK and CDR2 as SYGVNS. In DNA, the CDR3 is TGTGCCAGCAGTGAATACAAGGGGAACTATGGCTACACCTTC. Translated: CASSEYKGNYGYTF.